The next 17 T cell receptor beta chains were all read from a single sample in a study of T cell responses to AZD1222 COVID-19 vaccine. TCRdb keeps only in-frame clones here, not all; method: immunoSEQ multiplex PCR. Of more than 95,000 clones in the sample, around 91% are singletons; the top ten hold about 5%. Source: peripheral blood, taken on day 0 of AZD1222 vaccination. These receptors originate from an adult in good health.

Comment on this clone: The same CDR3 is also encoded by other DNA sequences in this sample. The rearrangement links TRBV6-1 to TRBJ2-7; unclear D gene. There are 11 residues in the CDR3. V lost 1 base and J 4 bases, leaving 2 bases between the germline ends. The germline V gene has CDR1 MNHNS and CDR2 SASEGT. The CDR3 nucleotides are TGTGCCAGCAGTGAAGGGTACGAGCAGTACTTC. This gives the protein CASSEGYEQYF.

The chain recombines TRBV6-5 with TRBJ1-2; D call uncertain. This CDR3 comprises 12 residues. Trimming removed 4 bases at V and 8 bases at J, with 11 bases between. Germline values: CDR1 MNHEY, CDR2 SVGAGI. The CDR3 region is CASSLAGGGYTF. CDR3 nucleotide sequence: TGTGCCAGCAGTTTAGCGGGTGGCGGCTACACCTTC.

V and J are TRBV5-5 and TRBJ1-1; no definite D call. Germline V gene data show CDR1 as SGHKS and CDR2 as YYEKEE (reference sequence). Trimming shortened V by 2 bases and J by 0 bases, and 8 bases separated the two germline ends. CDR3 size: 14 residues. The CDR3 protein is CASSFPRMNTEAFF. DNA of the CDR3: TGTGCCAGCAGCTTCCCCCGGATGAACACTGAAGCTTTCTTT. Full variable domain (outside the CDR3, taken from reference TRBV5-5 and TRBJ1-1): DAGVTQSPTHLIKTRGQQVTLRCSPISGHKSVSWYQQVLGQGPQFIFQYYEKEERGRGNFPDRFSARQFPNYSSELNVNALLLGDSALYLCASSFPRMNTEAFFGQGTRLTVV.

V is TRBV30 and J is TRBJ1-3; D is uncertain. The germline V gene has CDR1 GTSNPN and CDR2 SVGIG (reference sequence). This CDR3 is built from 14 residues. With 3 bases removed from V and 4 bases from J, the gap between germline ends came to 13 bases. The CDR3, as DNA: TGTGCCTGGAGGACACACGACTTCGGAAACACCATATATTTT. Its translation: CAWRTHDFGNTIYF.

This chain links TRBV9 with TRBJ2-1, with unresolved D. This CDR3 spans 15 amino acids. The V gene's germline CDR1 is SGDLS and CDR2 YYNGEE. The V gene lost 0 bases and the J gene lost 4 bases, with 11 bases spanning the gap. CDR3 sequence: CASSVGGAGYNEQFF. Written as DNA, the CDR3 is TGTGCCAGCAGCGTAGGAGGTGCTGGGTACAATGAGCAGTTCTTC.

As regards this clone: Other DNA sequences of this sample code for an identical CDR3. The rearrangement uses TRBV5-4 and TRBJ1-5; tentatively, D is TRBD1 (5 bases). This CDR3 contains 13 residues. Germline values: CDR1 SGHNT, CDR2 YYREEE (reference sequence). Trimming shortened V by 5 bases and J by 4 bases, and 10 bases separated the two germline ends. The CDR3 coding sequence is TGTGCCAGCAGTCTTTGGGGGAATCAGCCCCAGCATTTT. Residues: CASSLWGNQPQHF.

This chain connects TRBV5-6 to TRBJ1-2, with D tentatively TRBD1 (6 bases). V was cut by 4 bases and J by 6 bases, with 16 bases left in between. CDR1 SGHDT and CDR2 YYEEEE come from the germline V gene. The CDR3 has 14 residues. CDR3 nucleotide sequence: TGTGCCAGCAGCGAAGACAGGATCTCTCATGGCTACACCTTC. This gives the protein CASSEDRISHGYTF.

This chain links TRBV4-1 with TRBJ2-2; D gene ambiguous. Trimming stripped 6 bases from V and 1 base from J, with 9 bases between. Germline V gives CDR1 MGHRA, CDR2 YSYEKL. This CDR3 contains 14 residues. The CDR3 DNA is TGCGCCAGCAGGTTTTCGGAGAACACCGGGGAGCTGTTTTTT. Translating gives CASRFSENTGELFF.

The rearrangement uses TRBV5-1 and TRBJ2-7; D might be TRBD1 or TRBD2, each matching 5 bases. This CDR3 contains 13 residues. V gave up 4 bases and J gave up 2 bases, with 10 bases separating them. CDR1 and CDR2 (germline): SGHRS, YFSETQ. CDR3 residues: CASSTGAAYEQYF. Written as DNA, the CDR3 is TGCGCCAGCAGCACCGGGGCAGCCTACGAGCAGTACTTC.

This clone was recorded only once. The chain couples TRBV4-2 to TRBJ1-3; a possible D gene is TRBD1 (5 bases). From germline, CDR1 is LGHNA and CDR2 YNFKEQ. The CDR3 length is 17 residues. V lost 4 bases and J 3 bases, leaving 19 bases between the germline ends. CDR3: CASSPVGGRGLGNTIYF. The CDR3 nucleotides are TGTGCCAGCAGCCCCGTCGGGGGAAGGGGTCTTGGAAACACCATATATTTT.

This sequence joins TRBV19 and TRBJ2-7; TRBD1 aligns across 7 bases. Trimming cost V 5 bases and J 0 bases; bases outside gene matches: 4. The CDR3 consists of 14 residues. Germline lookup yields CDR1 LNHDA and CDR2 SQIVND (reference sequence). CDR3 loop: CASSRQGVSYEQYF. The CDR3 DNA is TGTGCCAGTAGTCGGCAGGGGGTCTCCTACGAGCAGTACTTC.

The chain recombines TRBV5-5 with TRBJ2-5; D uncertain. Germline V gene lookup returns CDR1 SGHKS and CDR2 YYEKEE (reference sequence). V was clipped by 0 bases and J by 3 bases, with 9 bases between them. This CDR3 has 14 residues. CDR3 DNA: TGTGCCAGCAGCTTGGGACATCTGGAAGAGACCCAGTACTTC. It encodes CASSLGHLEETQYF.

The chain is built from TRBV12-3 or TRBV12-4 and TRBJ1-2; no clear D. V lost 5 bases, J lost 4 bases, and 11 bases lay in between. This CDR3 comprises 13 residues. CDR3 protein: CASSVGPGYGYTF. The CDR3 region has the DNA TGTGCCAGCAGTGTGGGCCCGGGCTATGGCTACACCTTC.

The chain has TRBV7-9 and TRBJ1-1; no reliable D call. Germline lookup yields CDR1 SEHNR and CDR2 FQNEAQ (reference sequence). This CDR3 spans 14 amino acids. V lost 2 bases to trimming and J lost 4 bases, with 11 bases between them. The CDR3: CASSLNAIGTEAFF. CDR3 sequence (DNA): TGTGCCAGCAGCTTAAACGCCATCGGCACTGAAGCTTTCTTT. The full variable domain, in which reference TRBV7-9 and TRBJ1-1 provide the parts outside the CDR3, is DTGVSQNPRHKITKRGQNVTFRCDPISEHNRLYWYRQTLGQGPEFLTYFQNEAQLEKSRLLSDRFSAERPKGSFSTLEIQRTEQGDSAMYLCASSLNAIGTEAFFGQGTRLTVV.

The J gene is TRBJ1-1, the V gene TRBV27; TRBD1 is a possible D gene (5 bases). V shed 5 bases and J shed 1 base, with 5 bases lying between them. The CDR3 is 12 residues long. Germline V gene data show CDR1 as MNHEY and CDR2 as SMNVEV (reference sequence). The CDR3 loop is CASSDRNTEAFF. In DNA, the CDR3 is TGTGCCAGCAGTGACAGGAACACTGAAGCTTTCTTT.

The chain is built from TRBV6-5 and TRBJ2-7, with D maybe TRBD2 (5 bases). The CDR3 extends over 15 amino acids. The V gene lost 5 bases and the J gene lost 0 bases, with 14 bases spanning the gap. The germline V gene has CDR1 MNHEY and CDR2 SVGAGI. The CDR3 is CASSTRDGNSYEQYF. Written as DNA, the CDR3 is TGTGCCAGCAGTACCCGTGACGGGAACTCCTACGAGCAGTACTTC.

This rearrangement joins TRBV2 to TRBJ1-5; D not certain. Looked up from germline, CDR1 is SNHLY and CDR2 is FYNNEI. The CDR3 length is 12 residues. Trimming removed 6 bases from V and 5 bases from J, with 8 bases in between. DNA of the CDR3: TGTGCCAGCAGCCTGGTGGATCAGCCCCAGCATTTT. It yields the protein CASSLVDQPQHF.